This T cell receptor (beta chain) was sequenced for a study of blood T cell repertoires in COVID-19. Study summary: T cells, B-cell-depleted T cells, or PBMCs provided the cDNA or gDNA that served as material.

The table came from immunoSEQ multiplex PCR; TCRdb's copy has only in-frame clones and leaves some out. The table includes some 74,000 clones, approximately 80% detected once. V was pared by 4 bases and J by 6 bases, with 16 bases between. Looked up from germline, CDR1 is SQVTM and CDR2 is ANQGSEA. This CDR3 comprises 14 residues. The genes are TRBV29-1 and TRBJ1-5; D might be TRBD1 (5 bases). Sequencing was performed on peripheral blood. The receptor's source is a man at least 80 years old with acute or convalescent COVID-19. This chain's CDR3 is CSVVGPDQGQPQHF. In DNA, the CDR3 is TGCAGCGTTGTGGGCCCAGACCAGGGTCAGCCCCAGCATTTT.